The 10 T cell receptor beta chains presented below share a single source sample, sequenced in a study of blood T cell repertoires in COVID-19. Clones were sequenced by immunoSEQ multiplex PCR, and TCRdb holds only the in-frame ones, with some missing. The table includes about 290,000 clones, roughly 80% detected once. The sequenced material came from peripheral blood. Every receptor here comes from a woman aged 50 to 60 with active or convalescent COVID-19.

This chain joins TRBV2 and TRBJ1-1; TRBD1 matches 7 bases. The V gene's germline CDR1 is SNHLY and CDR2 FYNNEI. Trimming took 6 bases from V and 2 from J; bases not matched to a gene: 9. The CDR3 sequence is 15 residues long. CDR3 in amino acids: CASRGGGTVNTEAFF. The CDR3 region has the DNA TGTGCCAGCAGAGGGGGCGGGACAGTTAACACTGAAGCTTTCTTT.

This clone was recorded once. The chain carries TRBV6-5 and TRBJ2-7, with 7 bases matching TRBD1. Germline V lookup: CDR1 MNHEY, CDR2 SVGAGI. The V and J ends lost 5 bases and 9 bases, in that order; junction bases with no gene match: 7. This CDR3 spans 12 amino acids. CDR3 nucleotides: TGTGCCAGCAGTAACCCACAGGGGTGGCAGTACTTC. Protein sequence: CASSNPQGWQYF.

V usage is TRBV11-2 and J usage is TRBJ2-3, with D possibly being TRBD2 (6 bases). The V gene's germline CDR1 is SGHAT and CDR2 FQNNGV. The CDR3 is made up of 16 amino acids. V was pared by 5 bases and J by 3 bases, with 18 bases between. DNA for the CDR3: TGTGCCAGCAGCATCCGACGGGCTAGCGTGACAGATACGCAGTATTTT. Its translation: CASSIRRASVTDTQYF.

A word on this clone: Other DNA sequences in the sample encode the same CDR3. The V gene is TRBV30, the J gene TRBJ2-3, with D perhaps TRBD1 (5 bases). V shed 0 bases and J shed 6 bases, with 7 bases lying between them. Germline V gene lookup returns CDR1 GTSNPN and CDR2 SVGIG (reference sequence). This CDR3 region has 12 residues. The CDR3 region is CAWSVGADTQYF. CDR3 nucleotides: TGTGCCTGGAGTGTAGGGGCGGATACGCAGTATTTT. The whole variable domain, remainder taken from reference TRBV30 and TRBJ2-3, is SQTIHQWPATLVQPVGSPLSLECTVEGTSNPNLYWYRQAAGRGLQLLFYSVGIGQISSEVPQNLSASRPQDRQFILSSKKLLLSDSGFYLCAWSVGADTQYFGPGTRLTVL.

The V and J genes are TRBV9 and TRBJ2-1, with a tentative D call TRBD2 (6 bases). Germline-derived CDR1 and CDR2 are SGDLS and YYNGEE. The V and J ends lost 0 bases and 5 bases respectively, with 12 bases between them. The CDR3 extends over 15 amino acids. CDR3 coding DNA: TGTGCCAGCAGCGTAGGTCTAGCGAGGGACAATGAGCAGTTCTTC. Amino acid sequence: CASSVGLARDNEQFF.

CDR3 sequence (DNA): TGTGCCAGCAGCTTCAGGGTGTCCTACAATGAGCAGTTCTTC. It is translated as CASSFRVSYNEQFF. This chain connects TRBV7-6 to TRBJ2-1, with a tentative D call TRBD1 (5 bases). Trimming shortened V by 3 bases and J by 1 base, and 7 bases separated the two germline ends. The CDR3 spans 14 residues. Germline loops: CDR1 SGHVS, CDR2 FNYEAQ.

This chain connects TRBV7-9 to TRBJ2-2, with 7 bases matching TRBD2. V dropped 1 base and J dropped 5; count of bases not matched to a gene: 7. Per the germline V gene, CDR1 is SEHNR and CDR2 is FQNEAQ (reference sequence). This CDR3 is built from 16 residues. The CDR3 is CASSLGVAGATGELFF. The CDR3 DNA reads TGTGCCAGCAGCTTAGGGGTAGCGGGTGCAACCGGGGAGCTGTTTTTT.

This clone was observed once. The J gene is TRBJ2-5, the V gene TRBV2; 8 nucleotides line up with TRBD1. Trimming at V came to 6 bases and at J to 0 bases, leaving 6 bases not matched to a gene. This CDR3 spans 15 amino acids. Germline assignment: CDR1 SNHLY and CDR2 FYNNEI. The CDR3 protein is CASRRTGLDQETQYF. The CDR3 DNA is TGTGCCAGCAGAAGGACAGGGCTCGACCAAGAGACCCAGTACTTC. Drawing the rest from reference TRBV2 and TRBJ2-5, the complete variable domain is EPEVTQTPSHQVTQMGQEVILRCVPISNHLYFYWYRQILGQKVEFLVSFYNNEISEKSEIFDDQFSVERPDGSNFTLKIRSTKLEDSAMYFCASRRTGLDQETQYFGPGTRLLVL.

This rearrangement joins TRBV5-1 to TRBJ2-7; 7 nucleotides agree with TRBD1. Looked up from germline, CDR1 is SGHRS and CDR2 is YFSETQ. The V gene end was trimmed by 2 bases and the J gene end by 5 bases; junction bases not matched to a gene: 10. The CDR3 totals 15 residues. The CDR3 region has the DNA TGCGCCAGCAGCTTCGAGCCGGGGACAGCGGACGAGCAGTACTTC. Translating it yields CASSFEPGTADEQYF.

The chain combines TRBV28 with TRBJ2-1; D not certain. Germline-derived CDR1 and CDR2 are MDHEN and SYDVKM. This CDR3 contains 19 residues. V lost 2 bases and J 3 bases, leaving 23 bases between the germline ends. CDR3 sequence reads: CASSLRRGSGPGRYNEQFF. In DNA, the CDR3 is TGTGCCAGCAGTTTACGGCGCGGCTCTGGCCCTGGCCGCTACAATGAGCAGTTCTTC. The variable domain in full, with the rest retrieved from reference TRBV28 and TRBJ2-1, is DVKVTQSSRYLVKRTGEKVFLECVQDMDHENMFWYRQDPGLGLRLIYFSYDVKMKEKGDIPEGYSVSREKKERFSLILESASTNQTSMYLCASSLRRGSGPGRYNEQFFGPGTRLTVL.